The TCR beta chain under discussion was sequenced for a study of CD8 T cells in Susac syndrome. The sample holds one count of this clonotype. An amount of RNA that ranged from roughly 0.5 to 1 ug was reverse transcribed with random hexamers. TCRdb re-called the immunoSEQ multiplex PCR reads through MiXCR, storing one row per CDR3 protein. The profile covers about 300,000 distinct CDR3 sequences, with roughly 90% appearing a single time and approximately 0.2% taken by the ten largest. V was shortened by 6 bases and J by 1 base, with 10 bases between the two germline ends. The CDR3 loop spans 14 amino acids.

This sequence joins TRBV12-3 or TRBV12-4 and TRBJ1-5; D unresolved. Sequenced sample: CD8+ T cells from PBMCs. This TCR was recovered from a human donor with multiple sclerosis. The CDR3 nucleotides are TGTGCCAGCAGCTCGGACGGAAGCAATCAGCCCCAGCATTTT. It codes for CASSSDGSNQPQHF.